This entry concerns a single T cell receptor beta chain. The antigen remains unidentified. TCRdb re-called the RT-PCR reads with MiXCR, one entry per CDR3 protein. The sample holds about 650,000 distinct CDR3 sequences; around 15% are singletons and the top ten take roughly 7.2%. The CDR3 is 16 residues long. The germline gives CDR1 ENHRY, CDR2 SYGVKD. V was trimmed by 3 bases and J by 5 bases, leaving 19 bases between them. This sample is part of a study of response to subunit inactivated influenza vaccine. Study-level points and caveats: Authors suggested few new T cells are recruited by each seasonal influenza vaccination.

This clonotype was obtained from a man in his fifties or sixties who received an inactivated influenza vaccine. This specimen consisted of PBMCs from blood, obtained around 15 days before vaccination. The chain employs TRBV10-3 and TRBJ2-5; possible D gene TRBD1, 6 bases. CDR3 protein: CAISEGQGTKKETQYF. In DNA, the CDR3 is TGTGCCATCAGTGAAGGGCAGGGGACAAAGAAGGAGACCCAGTACTTC.